This TCR beta chain is from a study of T cells in Graves' hyperthyroidism and ophthalmopathy. Trimming at V came to 3 bases and at J to 11 bases, leaving 15 bases not matched to a gene. The CDR3 sequence is 15 residues long. This clonotype was seen many times. The source material, RNA transcripts, was used to amplify TCR beta CDR3 regions. First-round RT-PCR with HTBI primers amplified the TCR CDR3 region. TCRdb ran MiXCR on the multiplex PCR reads and lists one entry per CDR3 protein. The table lists about 400,000 distinct CDR3 sequences, more than 12% of them singletons. The chain couples TRBV12-3 or TRBV12-4 to TRBJ1-1; 7 positions match TRBD1. The sequence derives from a woman aged 25 to 39 with Graves' hyperthyroidism. The specimen sequenced was blood. The CDR3 DNA sequence: TGTGCCAGCAGTTTTGGGCGTGTTCTCAGGGGGTCGGCTTTCTTT. It translates to CASSFGRVLRGSAFF.